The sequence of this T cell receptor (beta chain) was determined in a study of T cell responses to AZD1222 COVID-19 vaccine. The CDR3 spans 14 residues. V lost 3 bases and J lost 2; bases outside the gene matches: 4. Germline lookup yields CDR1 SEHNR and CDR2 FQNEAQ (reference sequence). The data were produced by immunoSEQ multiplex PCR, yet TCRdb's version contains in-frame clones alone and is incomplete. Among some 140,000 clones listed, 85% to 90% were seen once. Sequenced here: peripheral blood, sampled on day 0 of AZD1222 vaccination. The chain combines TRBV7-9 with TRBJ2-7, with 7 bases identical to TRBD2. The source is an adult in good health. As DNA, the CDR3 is TGTGCCAGCAGCTTTGGCGGGGGAGCCTACGAGCAGTACTTC. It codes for CASSFGGGAYEQYF.